This TCR beta chain was captured by sequencing in a study of blood T cell repertoires in COVID-19. How the authors handled the data: Using reference gene primer amplification, nucleated cell counts were estimated. Only in-frame clones appear in the TCRdb table, and some are missing; sequencing was by immunoSEQ multiplex PCR. V and J calls and clone size come straight from that table; D and trimming were deduced from the DNA. The table shows about 160,000 clones, with 78% occurring only once. Germline V lookup: CDR1 MNHEY, CDR2 SVGAGI. V was trimmed by 5 bases and J by 2 bases, leaving 10 bases between them. The length of the CDR3 is 14 residues.

J is TRBJ1-3 and V is TRBV6-5; D is perhaps TRBD1 (5 bases). The sequencing sample was made of peripheral blood. The receptor was derived from an elderly woman with acute or convalescent COVID-19. This chain's CDR3 is CASSTGGAGNTIYF. DNA for the CDR3: TGTGCCAGCAGTACGGGGGGGGCTGGAAACACCATATATTTT.